Below are 13 T cell receptor beta chains sequenced from a single sample in a study of shared T cell receptors in the human thymus. Using immunoSEQ multiplex PCR, the repertoire was profiled, and TCRdb retains in-frame clones only, with some absent. The sample shows almost 550,000 clones, 78% of them seen only once. This sample was also put to use in a study of human thymus T cells.

The sample taken for sequencing was thymocytes. The source is a boy in the first two years of life with a congenital heart defect.

The chain links TRBV5-6 to TRBJ2-5; 10 bases match TRBD2. Germline CDR1 reads SGHDT; CDR2 reads YYEEEE. This CDR3 has 14 amino acids. Trimming at V came to 6 bases and at J to 2 bases, leaving 4 bases not matched to a gene. CDR3 nucleotides: TGTGCCAGCACCCTAGCGGGAGAACAAGAGACCCAGTACTTC. Its protein product is CASTLAGEQETQYF. Based on the CDR3 plus reference TRBV5-6 and TRBJ2-5, the full variable domain is DAGVTQSPTHLIKTRGQQVTLRCSPKSGHDTVSWYQQALGQGPQFIFQYYEEEERQRGNFPDRFSGHQFPNYSSELNVNALLLGDSALYLCASTLAGEQETQYFGPGTRLLVL.

This clone was counted a single time. The chain joins TRBV10-2 to TRBJ2-7; D gene uncertain. Germline CDR1 WSHSY, CDR2 SAAADI. The V gene lost 4 bases and the J gene lost 6 bases, with 13 bases spanning the gap. The CDR3 runs to 13 residues. This CDR3 reads CASSVMAIAEQYF. The DNA of the CDR3 is TGCGCCAGCAGTGTAATGGCAATAGCCGAGCAGTACTTC.

The V and J genes are TRBV20-1 and TRBJ2-1; weak D call: TRBD2 (5 bases). The CDR3 length is 11 residues. V gave up 5 bases and J gave up 4 bases, with 6 bases separating them. Germline loops: CDR1 DFQATT, CDR2 SNEGSKA (reference sequence). The CDR3 here is CSADYYNEQFF. Written as DNA, the CDR3 is TGCAGTGCTGACTATTACAATGAGCAGTTCTTC.

This chain links TRBV5-6 with TRBJ1-4, with D hard to call. The length of the CDR3 is 15 residues. V lost 0 bases and J lost 7, with 13 bases in between. Per the germline V gene, CDR1 is SGHDT and CDR2 is YYEEEE. The CDR3 bases are TGTGCCAGCAGCTTGGGTACGGGTGTGGGTGAAAAACTGTTTTTT. Residues: CASSLGTGVGEKLFF.

The CDR3 reads CASSSRDWNEQFF. The CDR3 DNA follows: TGTGCCAGCAGCTCCCGGGACTGGAATGAGCAGTTCTTC. The J gene is TRBJ2-1, the V gene TRBV5-6; D is perhaps TRBD2 (6 bases). Germline V gene data show CDR1 as SGHDT and CDR2 as YYEEEE. This CDR3 is built from 13 residues. V was trimmed by 3 bases and J by 7 bases, leaving 11 bases between them.

V usage is TRBV6-6 and J usage is TRBJ1-1; D ambiguous. CDR3 length equals 14 residues. V shed 4 bases and J shed 4 bases, with 13 bases lying between them. Germline V gene lookup returns CDR1 MNHNY and CDR2 SVGAGI (reference sequence). CDR3 amino acids: CASSFWSAGTEAFF. CDR3 nucleotide sequence: TGTGCCAGCAGTTTCTGGTCTGCAGGCACTGAAGCTTTCTTT.

CDR3 protein: CASSLSKPRRDTEAFF. The DNA for the CDR3 is TGTGCCAGCAGCTTATCAAAACCTCGGAGGGACACTGAAGCTTTCTTT. This chain uses TRBV7-2 with TRBJ1-1; D is ambiguous. CDR3 length: 16 amino acids. Per germline, CDR1 SGHTA and CDR2 FQGNSA. V was clipped by 2 bases and J by 3 bases, with 16 bases between them.

This clone was seen once. This chain connects TRBV28 to TRBJ2-7; 8 bases map to TRBD2. Germline lookup yields CDR1 MDHEN and CDR2 SYDVKM. V was pared by 6 bases and J by 6 bases, with 13 bases of the junction left unmatched. The CDR3 loop spans 15 amino acids. The DNA for the CDR3 is TGTGCCAGCAGCTCCCGGGGGGGCTTAGGGGTCGAGCAGTACTTC. Translation: CASSSRGGLGVEQYF.

The chain is built from TRBV14 and TRBJ1-2; D is possibly TRBD1 (5 bases). CDR1 is SGHDN, CDR2 FVKESK, per germline. The CDR3 length is 16 residues. V was cut by 1 base and J by 4 bases, with 16 bases left in between. CDR3 sequence: CASSQAARGKLYGYTF. The CDR3 DNA follows: TGTGCCAGCAGCCAAGCGGCGCGGGGGAAACTCTATGGCTACACCTTC.

This chain joins TRBV15 and TRBJ2-7, with D possibly TRBD1 on 7 matching bases. Looked up from germline, CDR1 is LNHNV and CDR2 is YYDKDF (reference sequence). V lost 0 bases and J 5 bases, leaving 17 bases between the germline ends. The CDR3 runs to 16 residues. The CDR3 loop reads CATSRDGGQGDHEQYF. The CDR3 coding sequence is TGTGCCACCAGCAGAGATGGAGGGCAGGGGGACCACGAGCAGTACTTC.

The chain has TRBV5-6 and TRBJ2-3, with a weak D call TRBD2 (5 bases). V gave up 4 bases and J gave up 3 bases, with 9 bases separating them. CDR1 and CDR2 (germline): SGHDT, YYEEEE. The CDR3 covers 13 residues. The CDR3 region is CASSGLGTDTQYF. Written as DNA, the CDR3 is TGTGCCAGCAGCGGACTCGGAACAGATACGCAGTATTTT.

The V call is TRBV30, the J call TRBJ1-2; 7 bases match TRBD1. Germline V CDR1 and CDR2: GTSNPN, SVGIG (reference sequence). The V segment lost 3 bases and the J segment 4 bases; nucleotides outside the gene matches: 11. The CDR3 contains 15 residues. In DNA, the CDR3 is TGTGCCTGGAGCGCAAGGGCTGGGGACAGCTATGGCTACACCTTC. Amino acids: CAWSARAGDSYGYTF. Full variable domain (missing parts from reference TRBV30 and TRBJ1-2): SQTIHQWPATLVQPVGSPLSLECTVEGTSNPNLYWYRQAAGRGLQLLFYSVGIGQISSEVPQNLSASRPQDRQFILSSKKLLLSDSGFYLCAWSARAGDSYGYTFGSGTRLTVV.

This chain uses TRBV6-5 with TRBJ2-7; a possible D gene is TRBD2 (6 bases). CDR1 and CDR2 from the germline V gene are MNHEY and SVGAGI. Trimming removed 6 bases from V and 4 bases from J, with 16 bases in between. The CDR3 length is 14 residues. Here the CDR3 DNA reads TGTGCCAGCAGCGAAAGGGACTTACAATACGAGCAGTACTTC. Encoded protein: CASSERDLQYEQYF.